This passage covers 26 T cell receptor beta chains from one sample sequenced in a study of shared clonotypes between healthy human individuals (dated by TCRdb to 2018 to 2021). The library was prepared using the immunoSEQ multiplex PCR assay. Entries here come from immuneACCESS through TCRdb and include only in-frame sequences with V and J called. Some clones fail to appear in such tables; in the studies checked, an unresolved V gene covers under half of the shortfall, and the cause of the remainder is unknown. The sample yields about 610,000 clones; 97% were counted once. The ten largest clones take up around 0.06% of the sample. Specimen: naive CD4+ T cells sorted from blood. This specimen's cell subset or site label, interpreted: CD45RA+ positively selected. The receptors come from a woman younger than 45 in good health.

The chain joins TRBV28 to TRBJ2-5; TRBD2 aligns across 9 bases. The last part of the DNA fits TRBJ2-7 better; the J call may be wrong. Germline CDR1 MDHEN, CDR2 SYDVKM. This CDR3 comprises 16 residues. The CDR3 here is CASSLPAREGSYEQYF. The CDR3 DNA reads TGTGCCAGCAGTCTCCCTGCGCGGGAGGGCTCCTACGAGCAGTACTTC.

The chain recombines TRBV27 with TRBJ2-5; 12 bases align to TRBD2. Unmatched junction bases numbered 13, after V lost 6 bases and J lost 5 bases. The CDR3 spans 17 residues. Germline values: CDR1 MNHEY, CDR2 SMNVEV (reference sequence). The CDR3 here is CASRAGTSGPRGETQYF. The CDR3 nucleotides read TGTGCCAGCAGGGCAGGGACTAGCGGGCCCCGGGGGGAGACCCAGTACTTC.

The chain couples TRBV18 to TRBJ2-2, with 9 positions matching TRBD1. CDR1 and CDR2 (germline): KGHSH, LQKENI. This CDR3 is 15 amino acids long. The V and J ends lost 2 bases and 3 bases, in that order; junction bases with no gene match: 1. In DNA form, the CDR3 reads TGTGCCAGCTCACCAGGGGACAGGGACACCGGGGAGCTGTTTTTT. This sequence encodes CASSPGDRDTGELFF.

The chain combines TRBV28 with TRBJ1-5; no reliable D call. This CDR3 spans 15 amino acids. Germline CDR1 MDHEN, CDR2 SYDVKM. Trimming removed 6 bases from V and 2 bases from J, with 14 bases in between. The CDR3, as DNA: TGTGCCAGCAGATGGGGAAATTCGGGCAATCAGCCCCAGCATTTT. Encoded protein: CASRWGNSGNQPQHF.

The rearrangement links TRBV20-1 to TRBJ2-7, with D maybe TRBD2 (6 bases). This CDR3 has 11 amino acids. V lost 4 bases and J 3 bases, leaving 7 bases between the germline ends. In germline, CDR1 is DFQATT, CDR2 SNEGSKA (reference sequence). CDR3: CSAIGGYEQYF. The CDR3, as DNA: TGCAGTGCTATCGGGGGCTACGAGCAGTACTTC.

This chain connects TRBV10-3 to TRBJ2-1; maybe TRBD2 (5 bases). The CDR3 has 17 amino acids. The V gene lost 5 bases and the J gene lost 0 bases, with 17 bases spanning the gap. CDR1 ENHRY and CDR2 SYGVKD come from the germline V gene. CDR3 nucleotide sequence: TGTGCCATCAGTAGCTCGGGAACTCAAAGCTCCTACAATGAGCAGTTCTTC. Its translation: CAISSSGTQSSYNEQFF.

Written as DNA, the CDR3 is TGTGCCAGCACCCCCCTAGGAGGGTGGGGGGATCAGCCCCAGCATTTT. This sequence encodes CASTPLGGWGDQPQHF. This chain joins TRBV28 and TRBJ1-5; a possible D gene is TRBD1 (5 bases). The germline V and J ends were trimmed by 7 bases and 5 bases, with 21 bases remaining between them. This CDR3 comprises 16 residues. Germline CDR1 is MDHEN and CDR2 is SYDVKM.

The chain is built from TRBV28 and TRBJ1-1, with TRBD1 as a possible D gene (5 bases). Trimming removed 2 bases from V and 11 bases from J, with 12 bases in between. This CDR3 comprises 12 residues. Germline loops: CDR1 MDHEN, CDR2 SYDVKM. CDR3 protein: CASSLRAGMAFF. Written as DNA, the CDR3 is TGTGCCAGCAGTTTAAGGGCAGGGATGGCTTTCTTT.

The V gene is TRBV7-7, the J gene TRBJ2-1, with 10 bases that match TRBD1. V dropped 3 bases and J dropped 4; count of bases not matched to a gene: 6. The germline CDR1 and CDR2 sequences are SSHAT and FNYEAQ (reference sequence). The CDR3 contains 16 residues. The CDR3 region has the DNA TGTGCCAGCAGCTTCGGACAGGGGGTAGCTTACAATGAGCAGTTCTTC. Encoded protein: CASSFGQGVAYNEQFF. Filled out from reference TRBV7-7 and TRBJ2-1, the complete variable domain reads GAGVSQSPRYKVTKRGQDVTLRCDPISSHATLYWYQQALGQGPEFLTYFNYEAQPDKSGLPSDRFSAERPEGSISTLTIQRTEQRDSAMYRCASSFGQGVAYNEQFFGPGTRLTVL.

The chain has TRBV5-1 and TRBJ1-6, with TRBD1 matching 7 bases. V shed 0 bases, J shed 7 bases, and the junction held 4 bases outside the gene matches. The CDR3 has 15 amino acids. Germline V gene data show CDR1 as SGHRS and CDR2 as YFSETQ. The CDR3: CASSLDTGENSPLHF. In DNA, the CDR3 is TGCGCCAGCAGCTTGGATACAGGGGAAAATTCACCCCTCCACTTT. The variable domain in full, with the rest retrieved from reference TRBV5-1 and TRBJ1-6, is KAGVTQTPRYLIKTRGQQVTLSCSPISGHRSVSWYQQTPGQGLQFLFEYFSETQRNKGNFPGRFSGRQFSNSRSEMNVSTLELGDSALYLCASSLDTGENSPLHFGNGTRLTVT.

The count of this clone is one. The chain couples TRBV27 to TRBJ1-1; D might be TRBD1 (6 bases). The ends were cut back, 3 bases at V and 1 base at J, with 9 bases in the middle. CDR3 size: 14 residues. Germline CDR1 is MNHEY and CDR2 is SMNVEV (reference sequence). The CDR3 here is CASSFGGRNTEAFF. DNA for the CDR3: TGTGCCAGCAGTTTTGGGGGGCGGAACACTGAAGCTTTCTTT.

The rearrangement joins TRBV5-4 to TRBJ2-5, with 9 bases aligning to TRBD1. Per the germline V gene, CDR1 is SGHNT and CDR2 is YYREEE (reference sequence). This CDR3 has 15 residues. With V trimmed by 0 bases and J by 5 bases, 5 bases remained unmatched. CDR3 in DNA: TGTGCCAGCAGCTTGGGGACAGGGGCTACGGAGACCCAGTACTTC. As protein: CASSLGTGATETQYF.

V and J are TRBV14 and TRBJ2-1, with a possible D match to TRBD1 (6 bases). From germline, CDR1 is SGHDN and CDR2 FVKESK. The length of the CDR3 is 14 residues. V was clipped by 1 base and J by 15 bases, with 19 bases between them. DNA of the CDR3: TGTGCCAGCAGCCAAGCCGGATCCAGGGGCCAGAGGTTCTTC. Its protein product is CASSQAGSRGQRFF.

The chain uses TRBV27 and TRBJ2-7; D may be TRBD1 or TRBD2 (6 bases each). The CDR3 totals 16 residues. Germline CDR1 and CDR2: MNHEY and SMNVEV (reference sequence). Trimming removed 0 bases at V and 3 bases at J, with 15 bases between. The chain's CDR3 is CASSLSDSRGHYEQYF. DNA for the CDR3: TGTGCCAGCAGTTTATCGGACAGCCGGGGGCACTACGAGCAGTACTTC.

The chain couples TRBV4-1 to TRBJ2-2, with 10 bases identical to TRBD2. V was pared by 5 bases and J by 3 bases, with 12 bases of the junction left unmatched. Germline V CDR1 and CDR2: MGHRA, YSYEKL. The CDR3 spans 18 residues. The DNA for the CDR3 is TGCGCCAGCAGCGCACGCCCCCTAGCGGGAGTCGACACCGGGGAGCTGTTTTTT. Residues: CASSARPLAGVDTGELFF.

V gene TRBV28 combines with J gene TRBJ1-1; a weak D match, TRBD1 (5 bases). Trimming stripped 5 bases from V and 0 bases from J, with 10 bases between. CDR1 is MDHEN, CDR2 SYDVKM, per germline. There are 14 residues in the CDR3. CDR3 residues: CASSATGMNTEAFF. The CDR3 coding sequence is TGTGCCAGCAGTGCCACAGGCATGAACACTGAAGCTTTCTTT.

This clone was detected once. DNA for the CDR3: TGTGCCAGTTATACGGGGGCCTCAATAACTGAAGCTTTCTTT. It is translated as CASYTGASITEAFF. The genes are TRBV2 and TRBJ1-1; maybe TRBD1 (6 bases). The CDR3 spans 14 residues. Germline V gene lookup returns CDR1 SNHLY and CDR2 FYNNEI. Trimming took 9 bases from V and 5 from J, leaving 19 bases between them.

The J gene is TRBJ1-5, the V gene TRBV19; D gene uncertain. Looked up from germline, CDR1 is LNHDA and CDR2 is SQIVND (reference sequence). The CDR3 totals 17 residues. The V end was cut by 4 bases, the J end by 0 bases, with 16 bases between. CDR3 amino acids: CASSRRLGRYSNQPQHF. DNA for the CDR3: TGTGCCAGTAGTAGGAGACTGGGGAGGTATAGCAATCAGCCCCAGCATTTT.

The chain carries TRBV6-5 and TRBJ2-1; no firm D call. Germline loops: CDR1 MNHEY, CDR2 SVGAGI. The CDR3 is made up of 15 amino acids. The V gene lost 8 bases and the J gene lost 3 bases, with 17 bases spanning the gap. The CDR3 nucleotides are TGTGCCAGCGGACCAGACTCGCTGAGCTACAATGAGCAGTTCTTC. Translating gives CASGPDSLSYNEQFF.

The chain carries TRBV18 and TRBJ2-7; 9 bases are a match to TRBD1. The trim removed 5 bases at V and 2 bases at J, leaving 7 bases unmatched. Germline loops: CDR1 KGHSH, CDR2 LQKENI. The CDR3 length is 15 residues. As DNA, the CDR3 is TGTGCCAGCTCATACCGGGACAGGGCGACCTACGAGCAGTACTTC. This sequence encodes CASSYRDRATYEQYF.

This sequence joins TRBV27 and TRBJ2-1, with 10 bases that match TRBD2. Trimming at V came to 8 bases and at J to 8 bases, leaving 15 bases not matched to a gene. Germline V gives CDR1 MNHEY, CDR2 SMNVEV (reference sequence). The CDR3 extends over 16 amino acids. This CDR3 reads CASARWSGRALDEQFF. As DNA, the CDR3 is TGTGCCAGCGCCAGATGGAGCGGGAGGGCCTTGGATGAGCAGTTCTTC.

The gene calls are TRBV7-2 and TRBJ1-4; TRBD1 matches 7 bases. CDR1 SGHTA and CDR2 FQGNSA come from the germline V gene. Trimming took 2 bases from V and 7 from J; bases not matched to a gene: 4. The CDR3 contains 14 residues. CDR3 bases: TGTGCCAGCAGCTTAAGACAGGGACGTGAAAAACTGTTTTTT. Amino acid sequence: CASSLRQGREKLFF.

This chain connects TRBV28 to TRBJ2-5, with D tentatively TRBD1 (6 bases). This CDR3 spans 14 amino acids. V lost 5 bases and J lost 2, with 12 bases in between. CDR1 is MDHEN and CDR2 is SYDVKM in the germline V gene. For the CDR3, the DNA is TGTGCCAGCAGTATCCCGGACAGACAAGAGACCCAGTACTTC. Its translation is CASSIPDRQETQYF.

V usage is TRBV9 and J usage is TRBJ2-3, with TRBD2 as a possible D gene (6 bases). The V end was cut by 3 bases, the J end by 3 bases, with 17 bases between. Germline CDR1 is SGDLS and CDR2 is YYNGEE. The CDR3 is 16 residues long. CDR3 protein: CASSARRGVRTDTQYF. In DNA, the CDR3 is TGTGCCAGCAGCGCTCGGAGGGGAGTCAGGACAGATACGCAGTATTTT.

The V call is TRBV7-3, the J call TRBJ2-7; 9 nucleotides agree with TRBD1. V trimming: 5 bases; J trimming: 6 bases; junction bases outside the gene matches: 5. Germline CDR1 and CDR2: SGHTA and FQGTGA. The CDR3 contains 13 residues. The DNA of the CDR3 is TGTGCCAGCAGCCCCACAGGGGGCGGCGAGCAGTACTTC. Translated, it gives CASSPTGGGEQYF.

This chain connects TRBV27 to TRBJ2-1, with 7 bases aligning to TRBD2. CDR3 size: 16 residues. The germline V gene encodes CDR1 MNHEY and CDR2 SMNVEV (reference sequence). The ends lost 4 bases at V and 2 bases at J; junction bases unmatched: 8. The DNA of the CDR3 is TGTGCCAGCAGTTCCCCTCTAGCGGACACCTACAATGAGCAGTTCTTC. Protein product: CASSSPLADTYNEQFF.